Presented here are 13 T cell receptor beta chains from one specimen sequenced in a study of blood T cell repertoires in COVID-19. Clones were sequenced by immunoSEQ multiplex PCR, and TCRdb holds only the in-frame ones, with some missing. Of 40,000 to 60,000 clones listed, around 80% are singletons. Sequencing was done on a sample of peripheral blood. The source is a man aged 65-85 years with acute or convalescent COVID-19.

The chain recombines TRBV12-3 or TRBV12-4 with TRBJ1-2; D not certain. This CDR3 is 13 amino acids long. V lost 6 bases to trimming and J lost 3 bases, with 11 bases between them. CDR3 protein: CASRTTIDYGYTF. CDR3 nucleotide sequence: TGTGCCAGCAGAACAACTATCGACTATGGCTACACCTTC.

The chain links TRBV5-6 to TRBJ2-7; maybe TRBD2 (6 bases). The CDR3 contains 15 residues. V dropped 1 base and J dropped 3 bases, with 14 bases sitting between them. CDR1 is SGHDT, CDR2 YYEEEE, per germline. CDR3 amino acids: CASSLRRVRRYEQYF. CDR3 in DNA: TGTGCCAGCAGCTTGAGGAGGGTGCGCCGCTACGAGCAGTACTTC.

This rearrangement joins TRBV30 to TRBJ2-7, with D possibly TRBD1 on 6 matching bases. This CDR3 has 14 amino acids. Looked up from germline, CDR1 is GTSNPN and CDR2 is SVGIG (reference sequence). V dropped 6 bases and J dropped 0 bases, with 15 bases sitting between them. For the CDR3, the DNA is TGTGCCTGCCTCACAGGGTTCTACTCCTACGAGCAGTACTTC. It is translated as CACLTGFYSYEQYF.

The chain recombines TRBV7-2 with TRBJ2-1; 10 positions match TRBD2. V dropped 5 bases and J dropped 8; count of bases not matched to a gene: 9. The CDR3 loop spans 15 amino acids. Germline V gives CDR1 SGHTA, CDR2 FQGNSA. CDR3 DNA: TGTGCCAGCAGCCGGGAGACTAGCGGGTTTTATGAGCAGTTCTTC. Translation gives CASSRETSGFYEQFF. Filled out from reference TRBV7-2 and TRBJ2-1, the complete variable domain reads GAGVSQSPSNKVTEKGKDVELRCDPISGHTALYWYRQSLGQGLEFLIYFQGNSAPDKSGLPSDRFSAERTGGSVSTLTIQRTQQEDSAVYLCASSRETSGFYEQFFGPGTRLTVL.

This clone was seen more than once but under ten times. The chain is built from TRBV7-6 and TRBJ2-1, with TRBD2 matching 8 bases. V shed 3 bases, J shed 5 bases, and the junction held 12 bases outside the gene matches. The CDR3 loop spans 17 amino acids. CDR1 and CDR2 (germline): SGHVS, FNYEAQ. DNA of the CDR3: TGTGCCAGCAGCTTGTATCAGTGGACTAGCTTTAACAATGAGCAGTTCTTC. Translation gives CASSLYQWTSFNNEQFF.

In its sample, this clone was seen a few times. The gene calls are TRBV6-5 and TRBJ1-2, with D unresolved. CDR3 size: 15 residues. CDR1 is MNHEY and CDR2 is SVGAGI in the germline V gene. The ends were cut back, 2 bases at V and 0 bases at J, with 10 bases in the middle. CDR3 coding DNA: TGTGCCAGCAGTTACGATGGGCAGCCTAACTATGGCTACACCTTC. It yields the protein CASSYDGQPNYGYTF.

This clone appeared a few times. The V and J genes are TRBV7-2 and TRBJ2-7, with D hard to call. This CDR3 comprises 12 residues. Germline values: CDR1 SGHTA, CDR2 FQGNSA. V was shortened by 5 bases and J by 5 bases, with 10 bases between the two germline ends. The CDR3 DNA is TGTGCCAGCAGCCTCGGTCACGACGAGCAGTACTTC. Residues: CASSLGHDEQYF.

Judged by abundance, this clone is large. The CDR3 DNA reads as TGCGCCAGCAGCCACTCTCTCGGGAGGGGAGAGACCCAGTACTTC. Residues: CASSHSLGRGETQYF. The chain employs TRBV4-3 and TRBJ2-5; 8 positions agree with TRBD2. V trimming: 3 bases; J trimming: 4 bases; junction bases outside the gene matches: 7. Looked up from germline, CDR1 is LGHNA and CDR2 is YSLEER. The CDR3 sequence is 15 residues long.

There are a few counts of this clone. The rearrangement links TRBV5-1 to TRBJ1-1; D is perhaps TRBD1 (5 bases). V dropped 4 bases and J dropped 3 bases, with 19 bases sitting between them. The CDR3 runs to 16 residues. Germline-derived CDR1 and CDR2 are SGHRS and YFSETQ. CDR3 in amino acids: CASSTSRSGVDTEAFF. DNA of the CDR3: TGCGCCAGCAGCACATCGCGGTCGGGGGTAGACACTGAAGCTTTCTTT.

The V call is TRBV19, the J call TRBJ2-5, with 7 nucleotides matching TRBD2. Germline assignment: CDR1 LNHDA and CDR2 SQIVND (reference sequence). This CDR3 has 14 amino acids. With 2 bases clipped from V and 4 bases from J, the junction kept 4 bases outside the gene matches. The CDR3 sequence: CASSIRGDGETQYF. DNA for the CDR3: TGTGCCAGTAGTATACGGGGGGATGGAGAGACCCAGTACTTC.

The chain joins TRBV7-9 to TRBJ2-5; 9 bases line up with TRBD1. The CDR3 contains 14 residues. V gave up 4 bases and J gave up 4 bases; unmatched junction bases: 4. Germline CDR1 and CDR2: SEHNR and FQNEAQ (reference sequence). The CDR3 coding sequence is TGTGCCAGCAGCTCCTACAGGGGGCGAGAGACCCAGTACTTC. It yields the protein CASSSYRGRETQYF.

This clone has just one count. The chain couples TRBV7-9 to TRBJ2-5; unclear D gene. Trimming shortened V by 5 bases and J by 4 bases, and 5 bases separated the two germline ends. CDR3 size: 11 residues. From germline, CDR1 is SEHNR and CDR2 FQNEAQ (reference sequence). CDR3 sequence reads: CASSEVETQYF. The CDR3, as DNA: TGTGCCAGCAGCGAGGTAGAGACCCAGTACTTC.

The gene calls are TRBV5-4 and TRBJ1-2, with D maybe TRBD1 (5 bases). The CDR3 covers 15 residues. Looked up from germline, CDR1 is SGHNT and CDR2 is YYREEE (reference sequence). The V end lost 4 bases, the J end lost 7 bases, and 20 bases lay between the germline ends. The CDR3 spells CASSKRTPDDFGYTF. The CDR3 nucleotides are TGTGCCAGCAGCAAAAGGACACCGGACGATTTTGGCTACACCTTC.